This T cell receptor beta chain emerged from a study of beta chain features in type 1 diabetes. Findings of the study overall: Patients with type 1 diabetes showed fewer VDJ junction insertions and more deletions. Highly expressing activated T cells could be over-counted with a cDNA template.

Comments on this clone: Its antigen is not identified.

This CDR3 has 17 residues. Looked up from germline, CDR1 is KGHSH and CDR2 is LQKENI. Trimming pared 8 bases from V and 2 bases from J, leaving 23 bases between. Expressed TCRB transcripts were sequenced, since all the RNA that had been isolated was reverse transcribed. Repertoires were generated with immunoSEQ multiplex PCR, while TCRdb's copy carries only in-frame clones and drops some. The repertoire holds 450,000 or so clones, with about an eighth as singletons. This chain connects TRBV18 to TRBJ2-3; weak D call: TRBD1 (7 bases). This receptor was identified in a woman aged 18-35 years in good health. What was sequenced was naive CD4+ T cells from blood. The CDR3 nucleotides are TGTGCCAGCCCGGAGCCCTCCGCGGGACAGACCACAGATACGCAGTATTTT. Its translation is CASPEPSAGQTTDTQYF.